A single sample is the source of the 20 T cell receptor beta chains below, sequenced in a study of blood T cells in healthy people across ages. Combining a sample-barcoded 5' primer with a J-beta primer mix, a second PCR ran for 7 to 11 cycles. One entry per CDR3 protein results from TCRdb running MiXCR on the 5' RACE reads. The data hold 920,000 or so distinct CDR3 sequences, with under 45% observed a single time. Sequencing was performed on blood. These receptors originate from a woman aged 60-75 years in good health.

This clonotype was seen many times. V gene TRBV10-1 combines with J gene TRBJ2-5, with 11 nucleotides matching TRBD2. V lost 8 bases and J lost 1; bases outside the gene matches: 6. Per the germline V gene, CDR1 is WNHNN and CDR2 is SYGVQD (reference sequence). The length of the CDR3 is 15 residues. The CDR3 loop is CASFGLAGPQETQYF. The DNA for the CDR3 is TGCGCCAGCTTCGGACTAGCGGGCCCCCAAGAGACCCAGTACTTC.

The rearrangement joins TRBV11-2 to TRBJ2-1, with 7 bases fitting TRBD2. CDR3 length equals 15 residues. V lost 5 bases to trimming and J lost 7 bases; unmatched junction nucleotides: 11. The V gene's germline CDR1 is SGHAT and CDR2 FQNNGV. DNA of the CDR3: TGTGCCAGCAGCCGCCCTAGCGGAGTGGGGAATGAGCAGTTCTTC. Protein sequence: CASSRPSGVGNEQFF.

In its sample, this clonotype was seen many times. CDR3 sequence reads: CSAQLTGRETQYF. The DNA of the CDR3 is TGCAGTGCCCAGCTGACAGGGAGGGAGACCCAGTACTTC. This chain links TRBV20-1 with TRBJ2-5; a weak D match, TRBD1 (7 bases). Germline assignment: CDR1 DFQATT and CDR2 SNEGSKA (reference sequence). Trimming left V 6 bases short and J 5 bases short, with 16 bases between. This CDR3 is 13 amino acids long.

The CDR3 DNA follows: TGCAGTGCCAGAACCGGTGGGCTCGGGCAGGGGACGCCAGATACGCAGTATTTT. Translation gives CSARTGGLGQGTPDTQYF. The gene calls are TRBV20-1 and TRBJ2-3, with D maybe TRBD1 (6 bases). This CDR3 has 18 residues. CDR1 and CDR2 (germline): DFQATT, SNEGSKA (reference sequence). With 6 bases removed from V and 4 bases from J, the gap between germline ends came to 29 bases.

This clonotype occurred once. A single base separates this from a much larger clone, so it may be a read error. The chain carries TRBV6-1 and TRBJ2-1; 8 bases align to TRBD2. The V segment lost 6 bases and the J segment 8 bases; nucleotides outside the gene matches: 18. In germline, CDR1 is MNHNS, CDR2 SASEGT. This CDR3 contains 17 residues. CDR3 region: CASSQLSAGTSGHEQFF. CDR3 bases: TGTGCCAGCAGCCAACTCTCTGCCGGGACTAGTGGGCATGAGCAGTTCTTC.

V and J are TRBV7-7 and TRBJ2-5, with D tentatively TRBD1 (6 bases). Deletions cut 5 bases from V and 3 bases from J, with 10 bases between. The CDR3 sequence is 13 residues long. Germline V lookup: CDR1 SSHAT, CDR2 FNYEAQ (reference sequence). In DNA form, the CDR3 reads TGTGCCAGCAGCGTAAGGACAGAAGAGACCCAGTACTTC. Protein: CASSVRTEETQYF.

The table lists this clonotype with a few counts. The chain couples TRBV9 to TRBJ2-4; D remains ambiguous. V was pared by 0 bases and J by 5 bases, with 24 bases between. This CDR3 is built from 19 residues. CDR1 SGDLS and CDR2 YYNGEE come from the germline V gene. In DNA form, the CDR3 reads TGTGCCAGCAGCGTAGGCCGCGGACGGGCGGCCACAAGCGAAAACATTCAGTACTTC. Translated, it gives CASSVGRGRAATSENIQYF.

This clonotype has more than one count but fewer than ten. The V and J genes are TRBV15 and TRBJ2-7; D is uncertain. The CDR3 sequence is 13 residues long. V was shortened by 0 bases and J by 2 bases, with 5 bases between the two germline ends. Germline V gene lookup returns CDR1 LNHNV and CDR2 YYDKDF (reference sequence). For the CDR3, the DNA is TGTGCCACCAGCAGAGATAGTACCTACGAGCAGTACTTC. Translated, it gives CATSRDSTYEQYF.

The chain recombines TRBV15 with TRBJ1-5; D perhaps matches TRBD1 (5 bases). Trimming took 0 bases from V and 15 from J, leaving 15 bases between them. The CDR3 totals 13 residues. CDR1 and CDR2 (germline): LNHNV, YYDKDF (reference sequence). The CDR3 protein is CATSRDEARAPHF. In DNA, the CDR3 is TGTGCCACCAGCAGAGATGAAGCCAGGGCACCGCATTTT. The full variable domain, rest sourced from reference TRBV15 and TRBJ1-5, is DAMVIQNPRYQVTQFGKPVTLSCSQTLNHNVMYWYQQKSSQAPKLLFHYYDKDFNNEADTPDNFQSRRPNTSFCFLDIRSPGLGDTAMYLCATSRDEARAPHFGDGTRLSIL.

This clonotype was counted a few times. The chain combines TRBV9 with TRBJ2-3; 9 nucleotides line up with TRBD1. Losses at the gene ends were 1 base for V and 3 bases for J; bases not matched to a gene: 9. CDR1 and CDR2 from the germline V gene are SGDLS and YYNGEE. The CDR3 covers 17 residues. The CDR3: CASSVPQGDRVTDTQYF. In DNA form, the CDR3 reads TGTGCCAGCAGCGTACCCCAAGGGGACAGGGTGACAGATACGCAGTATTTT.

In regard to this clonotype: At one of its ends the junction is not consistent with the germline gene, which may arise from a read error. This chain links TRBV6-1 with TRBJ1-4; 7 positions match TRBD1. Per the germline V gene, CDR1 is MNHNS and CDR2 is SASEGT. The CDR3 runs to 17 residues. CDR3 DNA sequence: TGTGCCAGCAGATCAAAAACCGGACAGGTGATTAATAAAAAACTGTTTTTT. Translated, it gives CASRSKTGQVINKKLFF.

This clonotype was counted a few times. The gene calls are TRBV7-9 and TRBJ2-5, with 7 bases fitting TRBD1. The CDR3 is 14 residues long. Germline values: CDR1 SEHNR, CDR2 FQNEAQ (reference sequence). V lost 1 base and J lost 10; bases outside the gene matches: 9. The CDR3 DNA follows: TGTGCCAGCAGCTTAGAGAAGGACAGGTCGTACCAGTACTTC. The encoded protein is CASSLEKDRSYQYF.

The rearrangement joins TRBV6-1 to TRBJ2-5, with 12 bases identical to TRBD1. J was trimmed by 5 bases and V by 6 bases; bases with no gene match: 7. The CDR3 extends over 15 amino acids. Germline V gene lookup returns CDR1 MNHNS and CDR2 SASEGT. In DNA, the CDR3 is TGTGCCAGCAGCGGGGACAGGGGGCAGGTTGAGACCCAGTACTTC. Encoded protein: CASSGDRGQVETQYF.

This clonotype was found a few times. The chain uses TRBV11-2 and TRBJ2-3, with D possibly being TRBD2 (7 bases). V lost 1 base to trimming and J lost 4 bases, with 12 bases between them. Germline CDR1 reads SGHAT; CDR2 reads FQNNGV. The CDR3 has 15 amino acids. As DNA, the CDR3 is TGTGCCAGCAGCTTAGGCCCGGGGGGCGCAGATACGCAGTATTTT. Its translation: CASSLGPGGADTQYF.

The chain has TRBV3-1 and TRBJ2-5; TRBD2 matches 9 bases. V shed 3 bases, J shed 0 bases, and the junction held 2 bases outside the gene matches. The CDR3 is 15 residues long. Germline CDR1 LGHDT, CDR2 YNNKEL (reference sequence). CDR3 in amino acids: CASSQREGYQETQYF. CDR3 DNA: TGTGCCAGCAGCCAGCGGGAGGGCTACCAAGAGACCCAGTACTTC.

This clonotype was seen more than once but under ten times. The CDR3 DNA is TGTGCCAGCGCTGGGTCCTCCGTCCGGAATGAGCAGTTCTTC. As protein: CASAGSSVRNEQFF. The V and J genes are TRBV2 and TRBJ2-1, with no clear D. Trimming left V 8 bases short and J 7 bases short, with 18 bases between. Germline CDR1 is SNHLY and CDR2 is FYNNEI. The CDR3 covers 14 residues.

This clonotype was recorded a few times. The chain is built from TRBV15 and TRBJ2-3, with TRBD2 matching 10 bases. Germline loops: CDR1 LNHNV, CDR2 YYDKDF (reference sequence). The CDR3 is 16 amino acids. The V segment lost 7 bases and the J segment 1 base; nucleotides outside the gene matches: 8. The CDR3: CATTSGRGRGTDTQYF. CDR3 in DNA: TGTGCCACCACTAGCGGGAGAGGGAGGGGCACAGATACGCAGTATTTT.

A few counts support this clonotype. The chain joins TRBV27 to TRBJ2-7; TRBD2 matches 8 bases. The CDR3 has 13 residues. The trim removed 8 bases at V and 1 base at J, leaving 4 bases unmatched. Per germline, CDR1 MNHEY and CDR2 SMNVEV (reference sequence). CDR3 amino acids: CASWGGRSYEQYF. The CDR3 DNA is TGTGCCAGCTGGGGCGGGAGGTCCTACGAGCAGTACTTC.

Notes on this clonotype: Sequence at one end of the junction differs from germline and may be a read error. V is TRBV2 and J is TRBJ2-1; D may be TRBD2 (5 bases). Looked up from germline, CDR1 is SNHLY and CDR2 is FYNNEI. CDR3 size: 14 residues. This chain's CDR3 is CTSSESSSRNEQFF. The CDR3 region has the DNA TGTACCAGCAGTGAATCGTCTAGCAGGAATGAGCAGTTCTTC. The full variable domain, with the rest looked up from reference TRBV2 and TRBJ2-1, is EPEVTQTPSHQVTQMGQEVILRCVPISNHLYFYWYRQILGQKVEFLVSFYNNEISEKSEIFDDQFSVERPDGSNFTLKIRSTKLEDSAMYFCTSSESSSRNEQFFGPGTRLTVL.

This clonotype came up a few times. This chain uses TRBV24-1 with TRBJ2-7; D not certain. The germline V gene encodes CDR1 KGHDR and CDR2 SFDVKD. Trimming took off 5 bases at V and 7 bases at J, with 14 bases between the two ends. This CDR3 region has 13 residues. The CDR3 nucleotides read TGTGCCACCAGTGCGGGTCGGTTTGGTGAGCAGTACTTC. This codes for CATSAGRFGEQYF.